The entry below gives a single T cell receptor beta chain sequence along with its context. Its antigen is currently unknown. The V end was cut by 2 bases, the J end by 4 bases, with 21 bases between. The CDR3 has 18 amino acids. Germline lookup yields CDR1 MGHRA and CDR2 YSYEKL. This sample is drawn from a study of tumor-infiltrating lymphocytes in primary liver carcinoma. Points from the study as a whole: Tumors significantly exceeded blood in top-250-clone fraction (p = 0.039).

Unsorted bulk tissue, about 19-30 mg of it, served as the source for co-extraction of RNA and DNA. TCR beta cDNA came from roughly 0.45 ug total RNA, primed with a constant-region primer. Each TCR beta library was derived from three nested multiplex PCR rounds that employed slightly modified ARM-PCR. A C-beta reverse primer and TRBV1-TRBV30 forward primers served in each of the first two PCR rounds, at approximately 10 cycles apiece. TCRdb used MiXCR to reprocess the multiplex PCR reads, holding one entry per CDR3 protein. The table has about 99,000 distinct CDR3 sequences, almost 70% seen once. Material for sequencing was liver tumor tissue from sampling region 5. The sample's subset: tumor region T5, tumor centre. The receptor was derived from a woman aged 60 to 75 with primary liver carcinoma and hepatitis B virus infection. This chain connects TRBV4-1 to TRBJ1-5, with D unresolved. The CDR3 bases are TGCGCCAGCAGCCAACGAGTCCGAACGGGTGATGGGAATCAGCCCCAGCATTTT. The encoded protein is CASSQRVRTGDGNQPQHF.